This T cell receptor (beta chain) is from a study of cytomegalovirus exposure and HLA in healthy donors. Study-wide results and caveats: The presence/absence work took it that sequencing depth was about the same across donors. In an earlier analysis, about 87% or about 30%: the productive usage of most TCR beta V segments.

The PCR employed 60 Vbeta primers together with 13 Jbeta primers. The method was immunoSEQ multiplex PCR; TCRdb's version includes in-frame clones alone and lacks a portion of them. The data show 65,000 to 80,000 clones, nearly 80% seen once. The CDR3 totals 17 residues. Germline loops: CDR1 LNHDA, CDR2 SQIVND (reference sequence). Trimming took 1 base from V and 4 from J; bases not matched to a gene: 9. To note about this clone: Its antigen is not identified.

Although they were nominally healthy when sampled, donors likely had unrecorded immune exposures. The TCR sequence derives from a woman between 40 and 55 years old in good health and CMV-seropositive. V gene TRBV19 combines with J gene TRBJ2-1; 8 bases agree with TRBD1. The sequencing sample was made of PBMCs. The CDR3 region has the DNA TGTGCCAGTAGTATAGCCGGAGGACAGGGAGCTTACAATGAGCAGTTCTTC. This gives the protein CASSIAGGQGAYNEQFF.